A single sample gave rise to the 7 T cell receptor beta chains below, sequenced in a study of blood T cell repertoires in COVID-19. TCRdb's table, derived via immunoSEQ multiplex PCR, lists solely in-frame clones and lacks some. The profile shows 150,000 to 200,000 clones, approximately 92% of them singletons. Sample: peripheral blood. The source of these receptors is a woman in her fifties or sixties with acute or convalescent COVID-19.

The V and J genes are TRBV18 and TRBJ2-7; possibly TRBD2 for D (5 bases). CDR1 is KGHSH, CDR2 LQKENI, per germline. The germline V and J ends were trimmed by 3 bases and 0 bases, with 18 bases remaining between them. This CDR3 is built from 17 residues. CDR3 amino acids: CASSPAPAGSSSYEQYF. The CDR3 coding sequence is TGTGCCAGCTCACCCGCCCCGGCGGGTAGTAGCTCCTACGAGCAGTACTTC.

V is TRBV6-5 and J is TRBJ1-1, with D maybe TRBD1 (5 bases). The CDR3 extends over 16 amino acids. Looked up from germline, CDR1 is MNHEY and CDR2 is SVGAGI. The V end was cut by 2 bases, the J end by 1 base, with 14 bases between. The CDR3 sequence: CASSYGGGRGNTEAFF. The CDR3 DNA reads as TGTGCCAGCAGTTACGGCGGGGGTCGAGGGAACACTGAAGCTTTCTTT.

The chain links TRBV15 to TRBJ2-6; D is uncertain. The germline V gene has CDR1 LNHNV and CDR2 YYDKDF (reference sequence). The length of the CDR3 is 16 residues. Trimming cost V 0 bases and J 3 bases, with 9 bases left between them. In DNA form, the CDR3 reads TGTGCCACCAGCAGAGATCTAGGCGGTGGGGCCAACGTCCTGACTTTC. This translates into CATSRDLGGGANVLTF.

The CDR3 spells CASSTDGHWNQPQHF. CDR3 bases: TGTGCCAGTAGTACCGATGGACACTGGAATCAGCCCCAGCATTTT. The rearrangement uses TRBV19 and TRBJ1-5, with D possibly matching TRBD1 (5 bases). The germline V gene encodes CDR1 LNHDA and CDR2 SQIVND (reference sequence). The CDR3 runs to 15 residues. V was pared by 4 bases and J by 4 bases, with 14 bases between.

V gene TRBV6-5 combines with J gene TRBJ2-4; TRBD1 matches at 9 bases. V gave up 7 bases and J gave up 7 bases; unmatched junction bases: 2. This CDR3 has 12 amino acids. Germline CDR1 reads MNHEY; CDR2 reads SVGAGI. The CDR3 DNA sequence: TGTGCCAGCATGGGACAGGGTAACATTCAGTACTTC. Translation gives CASMGQGNIQYF.

The chain couples TRBV25-1 to TRBJ1-1, with TRBD1 as a possible D gene (6 bases). Germline CDR1 is MGHDK and CDR2 is SYGVNS. This CDR3 spans 14 amino acids. The V end lost 6 bases, the J end lost 0 bases, and 11 bases lay between the germline ends. CDR3 in amino acids: CASRPGHMNTEAFF. Here the CDR3 DNA reads TGTGCCAGCAGGCCGGGACACATGAACACTGAAGCTTTCTTT.

V is TRBV5-8 and J is TRBJ2-2, with a possible D match to TRBD2 (5 bases). Germline V CDR1 and CDR2: SGHTS, YDEGEE. The CDR3 covers 15 residues. Deletions cut 0 bases from V and 4 bases from J, with 10 bases between. CDR3 loop: CASSLERVGTGELFF. CDR3 nucleotides: TGTGCCAGCAGCTTGGAGAGGGTGGGCACCGGGGAGCTGTTTTTT.